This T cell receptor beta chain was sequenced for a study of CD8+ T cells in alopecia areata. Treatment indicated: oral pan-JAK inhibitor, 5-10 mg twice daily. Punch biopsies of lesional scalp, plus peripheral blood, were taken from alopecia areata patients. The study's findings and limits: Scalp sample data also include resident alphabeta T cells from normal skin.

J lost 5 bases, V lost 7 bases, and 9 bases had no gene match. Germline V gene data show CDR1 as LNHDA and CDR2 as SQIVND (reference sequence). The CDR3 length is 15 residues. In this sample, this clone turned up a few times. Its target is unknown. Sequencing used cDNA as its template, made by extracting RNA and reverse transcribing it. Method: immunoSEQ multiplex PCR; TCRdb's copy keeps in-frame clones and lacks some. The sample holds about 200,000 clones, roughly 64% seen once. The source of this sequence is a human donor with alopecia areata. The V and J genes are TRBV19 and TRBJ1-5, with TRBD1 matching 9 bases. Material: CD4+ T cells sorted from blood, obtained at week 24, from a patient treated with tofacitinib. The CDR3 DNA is TGTGCCAGTACCGACCCGGGACAGGGTTATCAGCCCCAGCATTTT. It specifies CASTDPGQGYQPQHF.